Following are 14 T cell receptor beta chains from one sample sequenced in a study of T cell responses to AZD1222 COVID-19 vaccine. Profiling relied on immunoSEQ multiplex PCR, and the TCRdb table lists in-frame clones only, not all of them. The sample contains 95,000 to 150,000 clones, roughly nine tenths of which appear only once. The sequenced sample was peripheral blood, obtained on day 0 of AZD1222 vaccination. Receptor source: an adult in good health.

The chain is built from TRBV27 and TRBJ2-7, with D unresolved. V lost 4 bases and J 0 bases, leaving 16 bases between the germline ends. CDR1 is MNHEY and CDR2 is SMNVEV in the germline V gene (reference sequence). This CDR3 region has 16 residues. The CDR3: CASSSTSTSSSYEQYF. The DNA for the CDR3 is TGTGCCAGCAGTTCAACCTCTACTTCAAGCTCCTACGAGCAGTACTTC.

CDR3 DNA sequence: TGCGCCAGCAGCTTGGACAGGCAGGGAGAGACCCAGTACTTC. Protein product: CASSLDRQGETQYF. This chain uses TRBV5-1 with TRBJ2-5, with a tentative D call TRBD1 (5 bases). V was clipped by 0 bases and J by 4 bases, with 10 bases between them. The germline gives CDR1 SGHRS, CDR2 YFSETQ. The CDR3 length is 14 residues.

The rearrangement links TRBV4-3 to TRBJ1-5; D possibly corresponds to TRBD1 (6 bases). V was trimmed by 1 base and J by 9 bases, leaving 16 bases between them. The CDR3 has 15 amino acids. Germline values: CDR1 LGHNA, CDR2 YSLEER. The CDR3 loop is CASSQGRRGLTPQHF. The CDR3 DNA is TGCGCCAGCAGCCAAGGACGGAGGGGGTTGACGCCCCAGCATTTT.

The chain links TRBV7-2 to TRBJ2-7; 12 bases agree with TRBD2. Trimming removed 5 bases from V and 0 bases from J; junction bases left unmatched: 5. CDR1 and CDR2 from the germline V gene are SGHTA and FQGNSA. This CDR3 spans 16 amino acids. For the CDR3, the DNA is TGTGCCAGCAGCCGGGGACTAGCGGGCAGCTCCTACGAGCAGTACTTC. Its translation: CASSRGLAGSSYEQYF.

The chain has TRBV10-3 and TRBJ1-2, with 7 bases aligning to TRBD1. The CDR3 consists of 14 residues. V shed 6 bases, J shed 0 bases, and the junction held 4 bases outside the gene matches. Germline CDR1 ENHRY, CDR2 SYGVKD. CDR3 amino acids: CAISGTDPNYGYTF. The CDR3 DNA reads as TGTGCCATCAGCGGGACAGACCCTAACTATGGCTACACCTTC.

This chain joins TRBV5-1 and TRBJ2-7, with 9 nucleotides matching TRBD1. This CDR3 has 16 residues. Trimming took 4 bases from V and 2 from J; bases not matched to a gene: 10. Germline V gene data show CDR1 as SGHRS and CDR2 as YFSETQ. CDR3 nucleotides: TGCGCCAGCAGCCCATATGCCGGGACAGGGACCTACGAGCAGTACTTC. It yields the protein CASSPYAGTGTYEQYF.

The chain couples TRBV7-8 to TRBJ2-7, with 10 bases lining up with TRBD1. Germline CDR1 SGHVS, CDR2 FQNEAQ. This CDR3 is 13 amino acids long. V shed 4 bases and J 6 bases; nucleotides not matched to a gene: 3. The CDR3 nucleotides read TGTGCCAGCAGCTCAAGGACAGGGGGCGAGCAGTACTTC. Translation gives CASSSRTGGEQYF. Variable domain in full (rest from reference TRBV7-8 and TRBJ2-7): GAGVSQSPRYKVAKRGQDVALRCDPISGHVSLFWYQQALGQGPEFLTYFQNEAQLDKSGLPSDRFFAERPEGSVSTLKIQRTQQEDSAVYLCASSSRTGGEQYFGPGTRLTVT.

This clone appeared once. The chain carries TRBV7-9 and TRBJ2-5; D ambiguous. The CDR3 totals 11 residues. Trimming shortened V by 5 bases and J by 3 bases, and 4 bases separated the two germline ends. The V gene's germline CDR1 is SEHNR and CDR2 FQNEAQ (reference sequence). CDR3 DNA: TGTGCCAGCAGCGGGGAAGAGACCCAGTACTTC. This encodes CASSGEETQYF.

The chain recombines TRBV25-1 with TRBJ2-1, with 16 positions matching TRBD2. Germline CDR1 is MGHDK and CDR2 is SYGVNS. Trimming took 4 bases from V and 9 from J; bases not matched to a gene: 12. The CDR3 is 18 residues long. The CDR3 nucleotides are TGTGCCAGCAGTGTAGGGAAGGGACTAGCGGGGGGGCGTATTGAGCAGTTCTTC. It translates to CASSVGKGLAGGRIEQFF.

The rearrangement uses TRBV5-4 and TRBJ1-2; 7 bases fit TRBD1. The CDR3 is made up of 15 amino acids. The germline gives CDR1 SGHNT, CDR2 YYREEE (reference sequence). The J segment lost 2 bases and the V segment lost 0 bases, leaving 4 bases of the junction unmatched. The CDR3 bases are TGTGCCAGCAGCTTGGATGCACAGGGGAACTATGGCTACACCTTC. Translating gives CASSLDAQGNYGYTF.

This chain uses TRBV18 with TRBJ2-5; 9 nucleotides align to TRBD1. The CDR3 covers 15 residues. From germline, CDR1 is KGHSH and CDR2 LQKENI. V shed 2 bases and J 1 base; nucleotides not matched to a gene: 2. CDR3 coding DNA: TGTGCCAGCTCACCAGCGACAGGGGGCCAAGAGACCCAGTACTTC. Translating it yields CASSPATGGQETQYF.

This clone has just one count. The chain is built from TRBV12-2 and TRBJ2-2; TRBD2, the table's D call, was not compared with the DNA. TRBV12-2 is tagged as a pseudogene. CDR3 length: 18 amino acids. CDR3 sequence (DNA): TGTGCAAGTCGCTTAGAACGGCTAGCGGGAGGATGGTCCGGGGAGCTGTTTTTT. Its protein product is CASRLERLAGGWSGELFF.

The chain is built from TRBV7-2 and TRBJ2-1; D is uncertain. Germline V gives CDR1 SGHTA, CDR2 FQGNSA. The CDR3 contains 16 residues. Trimming shortened V by 5 bases and J by 0 bases, and 14 bases separated the two germline ends. CDR3 DNA sequence: TGTGCCAGCAGCCAAACACCAGTTGTCTCCTACAATGAGCAGTTCTTC. It encodes CASSQTPVVSYNEQFF. Looking up the rest from reference TRBV7-2 and TRBJ2-1 gives the full variable domain: GAGVSQSPSNKVTEKGKDVELRCDPISGHTALYWYRQSLGQGLEFLIYFQGNSAPDKSGLPSDRFSAERTGGSVSTLTIQRTQQEDSAVYLCASSQTPVVSYNEQFFGPGTRLTVL.

The chain links TRBV11-3 to TRBJ2-7, with D unresolved. This CDR3 contains 12 residues. V lost 5 bases, J lost 7 bases, and 12 bases lay in between. Germline CDR1 and CDR2: SGHNT and YENEEA. The chain's CDR3 is CASSPLRGEQYF. The CDR3 DNA is TGTGCCAGCAGCCCCCTGAGAGGTGAGCAGTACTTC.